These 21 T cell receptor beta chains share one sample of origin, sequenced in a study of cytomegalovirus exposure and HLA in healthy donors. PCR used 60 Vbeta primers and 13 Jbeta primers. The table came from immunoSEQ multiplex PCR; TCRdb's copy has only in-frame clones and leaves some out. This sample has fewer than 250,000 clones, with approximately 85% found just once. Sequenced input: PBMCs. The receptor set was obtained from a man aged 18 to 29 in good health and CMV-seronegative.

This clone has just one count. V usage is TRBV5-1 and J usage is TRBJ2-7; TRBD2 aligns across 8 bases. Trimming took 3 bases from V and 7 from J; bases not matched to a gene: 9. The CDR3 is made up of 14 amino acids. Germline CDR1 and CDR2: SGHRS and YFSETQ. The CDR3 nucleotides read TGCGCCAGCAGCTATAGCGGGGAGCTTCGGGAGCAGTACTTC. Translated, it gives CASSYSGELREQYF.

V is TRBV7-3 and J is TRBJ2-1, with 7 bases lining up with TRBD2. The V gene's germline CDR1 is SGHTA and CDR2 FQGTGA. The CDR3 is 16 amino acids. Trimming at V came to 8 bases and at J to 0 bases, leaving 10 bases not matched to a gene. The CDR3: CASGASGASSYNEQFF. In DNA, the CDR3 is TGTGCCAGCGGAGCGAGCGGGGCGAGCTCCTACAATGAGCAGTTCTTC.

V and J are TRBV19 and TRBJ1-2, with 12 bases that match TRBD1. Trimming took 10 bases from V and 4 from J; bases not matched to a gene: 13. CDR1 and CDR2 from the germline V gene are LNHDA and SQIVND (reference sequence). This CDR3 is built from 16 residues. CDR3 sequence: CATSPGQGAGFYGYTF. The CDR3 nucleotides read TGTGCCACCTCGCCGGGACAGGGGGCGGGATTCTATGGCTACACCTTC.

The V and J genes are TRBV28 and TRBJ2-7; 7 bases fit TRBD1. Germline V gene lookup returns CDR1 MDHEN and CDR2 SYDVKM. V trimming: 5 bases; J trimming: 0 bases; junction bases outside the gene matches: 13. The CDR3 covers 17 residues. The CDR3 nucleotides read TGTGCCAGCAGTCCCCAACACGGGACAGCCTACTCCTACGAGCAGTACTTC. Translated: CASSPQHGTAYSYEQYF.

This clone was seen more than once but under ten times. The chain is built from TRBV7-2 and TRBJ1-2; the D gene is possibly TRBD1 (5 bases). Germline-derived CDR1 and CDR2 are SGHTA and FQGNSA. The CDR3 totals 14 residues. V lost 5 bases, J lost 2 bases, and 12 bases lay in between. For the CDR3, the DNA is TGTGCCAGCAGCCCCGGCCCAGGGAACTATGGCTACACCTTC. Translation: CASSPGPGNYGYTF.

The V call is TRBV2, the J call TRBJ2-4; perhaps TRBD1 as D (5 bases). V lost 5 bases and J lost 0, with 17 bases in between. The CDR3 spans 17 residues. Germline V lookup: CDR1 SNHLY, CDR2 FYNNEI. The DNA of the CDR3 is TGTGCCAGCAGTTCCGAAGTAGGGGCCCTAGCCAAAAACATTCAGTACTTC. This sequence encodes CASSSEVGALAKNIQYF.

This rearrangement joins TRBV5-1 to TRBJ2-2, with 9 bases identical to TRBD1. Trimming cost V 5 bases and J 4 bases; bases outside gene matches: 6. The CDR3 extends over 15 amino acids. Looked up from germline, CDR1 is SGHRS and CDR2 is YFSETQ. As DNA, the CDR3 is TGCGCCAGCAGAACAGGGGGCCTGGGCACCGGGGAGCTGTTTTTT. Its protein product is CASRTGGLGTGELFF.

The chain employs TRBV18 and TRBJ2-5; 7 bases are a match to TRBD1. Germline values: CDR1 KGHSH, CDR2 LQKENI. V dropped 4 bases and J dropped 2; count of bases not matched to a gene: 4. The CDR3 runs to 14 residues. CDR3 coding DNA: TGTGCCAGCTCACAAGGGACAGTTCAAGAGACCCAGTACTTC. Its protein product is CASSQGTVQETQYF.

CDR3 sequence reads: CASSLGTTGNEQFF. The CDR3 DNA reads as TGTGCCAGCAGCTTAGGCACCACAGGGAATGAGCAGTTCTTC. The V gene is TRBV7-8, the J gene TRBJ2-1; D possibly corresponds to TRBD1 (6 bases). The germline gives CDR1 SGHVS, CDR2 FQNEAQ. V was shortened by 1 base and J by 7 bases, with 11 bases between the two germline ends. This CDR3 comprises 14 residues.

The V and J genes are TRBV2 and TRBJ2-1, with a weak D call TRBD1 (6 bases). Trimming cost V 8 bases and J 0 bases, with 14 bases left between them. This CDR3 is 15 amino acids long. Germline V gene lookup returns CDR1 SNHLY and CDR2 FYNNEI. The CDR3 bases are TGTGCCAGCCTTACAGGGCCCAGCTCCTACAATGAGCAGTTCTTC. Translation: CASLTGPSSYNEQFF.

The rearrangement uses TRBV14 and TRBJ1-4; D might be TRBD1 (5 bases). Trimming pared 4 bases from V and 15 bases from J, leaving 18 bases between. Germline V gene sequence: CDR1 SGHDN, CDR2 FVKESK. The CDR3 runs to 13 residues. CDR3 in amino acids: CASSPGGGLGLFF. In nucleotides, the CDR3 is TGTGCCAGCAGCCCCGGGGGGGGTTTGGGATTGTTTTTT.

The V gene is TRBV5-1, the J gene TRBJ2-3, with 7 bases identical to TRBD2. This CDR3 has 18 amino acids. CDR1 and CDR2 (germline): SGHRS, YFSETQ. V trimming: 0 bases; J trimming: 0 bases; junction bases outside the gene matches: 10. CDR3 region: CASSLGQMGLKSTDTQYF. The CDR3 DNA is TGCGCCAGCAGCTTGGGGCAGATGGGACTAAAAAGCACAGATACGCAGTATTTT.

This chain links TRBV2 with TRBJ1-4; D unresolved. The CDR3 runs 12 residues. Germline CDR1 and CDR2: SNHLY and FYNNEI. The CDR3 DNA reads as TGTGCAGTACGAGACTTGACTGAAAAACTGTTTTTT. It specifies CAVRDLTEKLFF.

The V and J genes are TRBV28 and TRBJ1-6, with a tentative D call TRBD1 (5 bases). CDR1 is MDHEN and CDR2 is SYDVKM in the germline V gene. Trimming took off 3 bases at V and 13 bases at J, with 16 bases between the two ends. The CDR3 runs to 14 residues. CDR3 sequence: CASSFSGWSRPLHF. CDR3 nucleotides: TGTGCCAGCAGTTTTTCAGGGTGGAGTCGGCCCCTCCACTTT.

This chain uses TRBV2 with TRBJ2-7; 11 nucleotides align to TRBD1. The junction had 6 bases not matched to a gene; V was cut back by 6 bases and J by 5 bases. The V gene's germline CDR1 is SNHLY and CDR2 FYNNEI. This CDR3 region has 14 residues. The CDR3 nucleotides are TGTGCCAGCAGCCCCGGACAGGGGGCCGACGAGCAGTACTTC. Its protein is CASSPGQGADEQYF.

The genes are TRBV19 and TRBJ2-7; maybe TRBD1 (6 bases). The germline gives CDR1 LNHDA, CDR2 SQIVND (reference sequence). V was clipped by 5 bases and J by 3 bases, with 11 bases between them. CDR3 length: 13 residues. The CDR3 reads CASSFDRYYEQYF. CDR3 DNA: TGTGCCAGTAGTTTCGACAGGTACTACGAGCAGTACTTC.

The chain carries TRBV4-3 and TRBJ1-1, with D unresolved. This CDR3 contains 14 residues. Per germline, CDR1 LGHNA and CDR2 YSLEER. Deletions cut 1 base from V and 1 base from J, with 7 bases between. CDR3 amino acids: CASSQASSNTEAFF. The CDR3 coding sequence is TGCGCCAGCAGCCAAGCTTCGTCGAACACTGAAGCTTTCTTT.

The chain couples TRBV28 to TRBJ2-7; 11 positions match TRBD2. This CDR3 is built from 15 residues. V was clipped by 7 bases and J by 1 base; unmatched bases: 6. Germline CDR1 and CDR2: MDHEN and SYDVKM. The CDR3 loop reads CASTLTSGESYEQYF. In DNA, the CDR3 is TGTGCCAGCACCTTGACTAGCGGGGAGTCCTACGAGCAGTACTTC. Complete variable domain (other parts from reference TRBV28 and TRBJ2-7): DVKVTQSSRYLVKRTGEKVFLECVQDMDHENMFWYRQDPGLGLRLIYFSYDVKMKEKGDIPEGYSVSREKKERFSLILESASTNQTSMYLCASTLTSGESYEQYFGPGTRLTVT.

The genes are TRBV18 and TRBJ1-1; D might be TRBD1 (6 bases). V lost 4 bases to trimming and J lost 2 bases, with 26 bases between them. The germline V gene encodes CDR1 KGHSH and CDR2 LQKENI. This CDR3 has 19 residues. The CDR3 spells CASSRVLLTGGVTNTEAFF. The CDR3 coding sequence is TGTGCCAGCTCACGGGTCCTCCTGACAGGTGGGGTTACTAACACTGAAGCTTTCTTT.

The chain uses TRBV19 and TRBJ1-1; 7 bases match TRBD1. The junction had 4 bases not matched to a gene; V was cut back by 8 bases and J by 1 base. This CDR3 has 13 amino acids. The germline V gene encodes CDR1 LNHDA and CDR2 SQIVND (reference sequence). The DNA for the CDR3 is TGTGCCAGTGGTCGGACAGGGAACACTGAAGCTTTCTTT. Its protein product is CASGRTGNTEAFF.

This clone was picked up a small number of times. J is TRBJ1-1 and V is TRBV25-1; D is uncertain. There are 13 residues in the CDR3. V was cut by 4 bases and J by 1 base, with 7 bases left in between. Germline V gene lookup returns CDR1 MGHDK and CDR2 SYGVNS. CDR3 region: CASSAPGNTEAFF. Here the CDR3 DNA reads TGTGCCAGCAGTGCCCCAGGGAACACTGAAGCTTTCTTT.